The entry that follows covers one T cell receptor (beta chain) sequence. Its antigen is still unknown. The entry originates in a study of T cell responses to AZD1222 COVID-19 vaccine. Overall study findings and caveats: Among the donors, most were white British and more were female, and clonal diversity was possibly underestimated. Scientists sampled the repertoires only once the peak T cell response had passed. Recipients of AZD1222 seropositive at baseline numbered only 5 to 7.

Second-dose schedules of about 4 or about 12 weeks were combined. Profiled with immunoSEQ multiplex PCR; TCRdb holds only in-frame clones, not every one. Of 15,000 to 20,000 clones listed, roughly 86% are singletons. This CDR3 has 17 residues. V dropped 5 bases and J dropped 0 bases, with 14 bases sitting between them. The germline gives CDR1 MDHEN, CDR2 SYDVKM. This chain uses TRBV28 with TRBJ1-6, with D hard to call. This material consisted of peripheral blood, taken 28 days after the second AZD1222 dose. The sequence was obtained from an adult who received the AZD1222 COVID-19 vaccine. The CDR3 bases are TGTGCCAGCAGTCCCCCCAACCCGAGCTCCTATAATTCACCCCTCCACTTT. It translates to CASSPPNPSSYNSPLHF.